This T cell receptor beta chain was retrieved from a study of T cells after yellow fever vaccination. This clonotype was observed many times. TCRdb recomputed calls from the 5' RACE reads with MiXCR, one row per CDR3 protein. This table has 300,000 to 400,000 distinct CDR3 sequences, around 12% appearing once. V shed 1 base, J shed 3 bases, and the junction held 2 bases outside the gene matches. The CDR3 totals 15 residues. Germline V gives CDR1 SGHNT, CDR2 YYREEE (reference sequence). The rearrangement uses TRBV5-4 and TRBJ2-2, with TRBD1 identical over 8 bases. The sample was CD4+ T cells sorted from PBMCs, taken 15 days after the yellow fever booster vaccination. This receptor was obtained from a man in his late teens or twenties who received the YFV17D yellow fever vaccine. CDR3 protein: CASSLIQGDTGELFF. The DNA for the CDR3 is TGTGCCAGCAGCTTGATACAGGGGGACACCGGGGAGCTGTTTTTT.